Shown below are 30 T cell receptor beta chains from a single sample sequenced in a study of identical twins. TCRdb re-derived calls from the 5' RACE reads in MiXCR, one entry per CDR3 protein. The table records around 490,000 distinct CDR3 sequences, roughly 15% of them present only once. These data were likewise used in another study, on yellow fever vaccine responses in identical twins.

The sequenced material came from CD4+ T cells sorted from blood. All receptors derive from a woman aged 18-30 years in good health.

For the CDR3, the DNA is TGTGCCAGCAGCTTAACCGGGACTATTACCTACAATGAGCAGTTCTTC. It specifies CASSLTGTITYNEQFF. The genes are TRBV7-3 and TRBJ2-1; 7 bases agree with TRBD2. The CDR3 has 16 amino acids. CDR1 and CDR2 (germline): SGHTA, FQGTGA. J gave up 2 bases and V 0 bases, and 4 bases lay outside the gene matches.

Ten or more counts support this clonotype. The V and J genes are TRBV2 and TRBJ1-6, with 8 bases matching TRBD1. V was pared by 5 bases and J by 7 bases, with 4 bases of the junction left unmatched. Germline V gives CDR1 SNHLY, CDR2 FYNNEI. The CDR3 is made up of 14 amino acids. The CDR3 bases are TGTGCCAGCAGTCCAGGGGGCGGCAATTCACCCCTCCACTTT. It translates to CASSPGGGNSPLHF.

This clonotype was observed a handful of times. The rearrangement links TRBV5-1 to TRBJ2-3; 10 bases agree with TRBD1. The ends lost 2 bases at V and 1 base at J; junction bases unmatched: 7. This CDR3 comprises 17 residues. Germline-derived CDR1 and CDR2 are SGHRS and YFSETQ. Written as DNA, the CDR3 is TGCGCCAGCAGCTTCACATCCGGGACAGGGGGCACAGATACGCAGTATTTT. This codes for CASSFTSGTGGTDTQYF.

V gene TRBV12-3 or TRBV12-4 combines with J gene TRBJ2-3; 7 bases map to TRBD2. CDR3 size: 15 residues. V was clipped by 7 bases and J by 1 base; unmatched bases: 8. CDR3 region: CASTDRAGGTDTQYF. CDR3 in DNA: TGTGCCAGCACCGACCGGGCGGGAGGCACAGATACGCAGTATTTT.

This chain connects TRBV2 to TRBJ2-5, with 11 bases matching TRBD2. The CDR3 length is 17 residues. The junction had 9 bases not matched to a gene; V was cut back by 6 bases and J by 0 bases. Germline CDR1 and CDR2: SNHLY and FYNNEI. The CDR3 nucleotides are TGTGCCAGCAGCCCCACTAGCGGGGGCGGGTACCAAGAGACCCAGTACTTC. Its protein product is CASSPTSGGGYQETQYF.

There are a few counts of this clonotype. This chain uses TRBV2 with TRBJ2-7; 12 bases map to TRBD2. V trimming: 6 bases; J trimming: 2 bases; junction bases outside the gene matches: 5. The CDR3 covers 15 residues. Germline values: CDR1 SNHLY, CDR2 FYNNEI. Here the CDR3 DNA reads TGTGCCAGCAGCGGGGGACTAGCGGGCACCTACGAGCAGTACTTC. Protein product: CASSGGLAGTYEQYF.

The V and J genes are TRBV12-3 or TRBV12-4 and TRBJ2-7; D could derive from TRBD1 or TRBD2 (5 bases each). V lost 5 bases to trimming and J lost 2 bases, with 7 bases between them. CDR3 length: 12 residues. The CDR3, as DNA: TGTGCCAGCAGTAGGGACGCCTACGAGCAGTACTTC. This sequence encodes CASSRDAYEQYF.

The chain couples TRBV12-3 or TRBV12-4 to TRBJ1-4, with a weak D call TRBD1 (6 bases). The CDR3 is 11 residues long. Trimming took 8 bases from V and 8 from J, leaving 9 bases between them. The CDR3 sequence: CASQTGEKLFF. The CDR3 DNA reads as TGTGCCAGCCAGACAGGCGAAAAACTGTTTTTT.

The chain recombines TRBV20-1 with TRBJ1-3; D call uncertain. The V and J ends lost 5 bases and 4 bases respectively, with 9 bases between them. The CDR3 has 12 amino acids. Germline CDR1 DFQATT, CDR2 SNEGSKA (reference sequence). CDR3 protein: CSARSEGNTIYF. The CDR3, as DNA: TGCAGTGCTCGTTCCGAGGGAAACACCATATATTTT.

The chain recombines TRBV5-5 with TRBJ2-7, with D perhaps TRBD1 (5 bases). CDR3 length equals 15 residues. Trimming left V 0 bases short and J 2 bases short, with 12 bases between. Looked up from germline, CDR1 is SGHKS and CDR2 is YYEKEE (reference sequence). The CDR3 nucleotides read TGTGCCAGCAGCTTGGGCCAGGGAAGGGCCTACGAGCAGTACTTC. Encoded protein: CASSLGQGRAYEQYF.

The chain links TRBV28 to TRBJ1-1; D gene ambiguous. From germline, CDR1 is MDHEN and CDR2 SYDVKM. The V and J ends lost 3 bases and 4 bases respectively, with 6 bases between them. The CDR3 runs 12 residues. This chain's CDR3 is CASSFEVTEAFF. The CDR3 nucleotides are TGTGCCAGCAGTTTTGAGGTCACTGAAGCTTTCTTT.

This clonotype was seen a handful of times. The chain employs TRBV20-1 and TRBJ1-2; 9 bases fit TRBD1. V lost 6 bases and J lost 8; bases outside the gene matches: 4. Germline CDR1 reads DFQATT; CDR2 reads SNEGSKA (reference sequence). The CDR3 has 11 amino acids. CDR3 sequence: CSATGGGGYTF. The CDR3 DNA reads TGCAGTGCAACAGGGGGCGGAGGCTACACCTTC.

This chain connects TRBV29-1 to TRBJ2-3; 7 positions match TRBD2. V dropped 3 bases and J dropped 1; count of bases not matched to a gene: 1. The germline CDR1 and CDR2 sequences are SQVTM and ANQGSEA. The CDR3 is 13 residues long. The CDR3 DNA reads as TGCAGCGTTGAGGCGGGGGGCACAGATACGCAGTATTTT. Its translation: CSVEAGGTDTQYF.

For the CDR3, the DNA is TGTGCCAGCAGAGCTAGACAGGGAGGCTACGAGCAGTACGTC. As protein: CASRARQGGYEQYV. The rearrangement uses TRBV6-1 and TRBJ2-7; perhaps TRBD1 as D (7 bases). V lost 6 bases to trimming and J lost 3 bases, with 15 bases between them. CDR1 is MNHNS, CDR2 SASEGT, per germline. There are 14 residues in the CDR3.

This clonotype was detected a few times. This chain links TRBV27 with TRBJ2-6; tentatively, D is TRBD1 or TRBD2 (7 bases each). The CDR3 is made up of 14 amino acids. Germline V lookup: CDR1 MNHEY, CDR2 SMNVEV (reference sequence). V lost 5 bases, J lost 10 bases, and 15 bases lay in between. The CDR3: CASSPGGGSNVLTF. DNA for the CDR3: TGTGCCAGCAGTCCAGGGGGAGGGTCAAACGTCCTGACTTTC.

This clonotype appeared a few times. The CDR3, as DNA: TGTGCCAGCAGCTTAGTCTTTAGTATTAGAGCGGGCCCGCGGGGTTCTAGCACAGATACGCAGTATTTT. Residues: CASSLVFSIRAGPRGSSTDTQYF. The gene calls are TRBV11-2 and TRBJ2-3, with TRBD2 as a possible D gene (6 bases). The length of the CDR3 is 23 residues. Per germline, CDR1 SGHAT and CDR2 FQNNGV. V shed 1 base and J shed 0 bases, with 32 bases lying between them. Drawing the rest from reference TRBV11-2 and TRBJ2-3, the complete variable domain is EAGVAQSPRYKIIEKRQSVAFWCNPISGHATLYWYQQILGQGPKLLIQFQNNGVVDDSQLPKDRFSAERLKGVDSTLKIQPAKLEDSAVYLCASSLVFSIRAGPRGSSTDTQYFGPGTRLTVL.

CDR3 sequence: CASRTEDRVNSPLHF. CDR3 DNA: TGTGCCAGCAGGACCGAGGACAGGGTTAATTCACCCCTCCACTTT. The chain carries TRBV12-3 or TRBV12-4 and TRBJ1-6; 8 positions agree with TRBD1. The CDR3 is made up of 15 amino acids. V lost 6 bases and J lost 6; bases outside the gene matches: 7.

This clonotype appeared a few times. Written as DNA, the CDR3 is TGTGCCAGCAGTGAAGCTCGTGGGGTGACTGAAGCTTTCTTT. This codes for CASSEARGVTEAFF. The rearrangement joins TRBV2 to TRBJ1-1, with D unclear. V was trimmed by 0 bases and J by 5 bases, leaving 10 bases between them. This CDR3 has 14 amino acids. Germline lookup yields CDR1 SNHLY and CDR2 FYNNEI.

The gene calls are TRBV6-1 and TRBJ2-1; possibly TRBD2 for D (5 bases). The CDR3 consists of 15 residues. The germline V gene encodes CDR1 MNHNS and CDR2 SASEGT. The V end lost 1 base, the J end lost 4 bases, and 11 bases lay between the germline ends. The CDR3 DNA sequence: TGTGCCAGCAGTGAAGGTTTTAGCGCTTACAATGAGCAGTTCTTC. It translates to CASSEGFSAYNEQFF.

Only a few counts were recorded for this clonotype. CDR3 sequence reads: CASGPQGGIGNEQFF. CDR3 DNA: TGTGCTAGTGGGCCTCAGGGGGGAATCGGCAATGAGCAGTTCTTC. V usage is TRBV12-5 and J usage is TRBJ2-1; perhaps TRBD1 as D (7 bases). This CDR3 contains 15 residues. Germline CDR1 is LGHNT and CDR2 is FRNRAP. The V gene lost 6 bases and the J gene lost 6 bases, with 18 bases spanning the gap.

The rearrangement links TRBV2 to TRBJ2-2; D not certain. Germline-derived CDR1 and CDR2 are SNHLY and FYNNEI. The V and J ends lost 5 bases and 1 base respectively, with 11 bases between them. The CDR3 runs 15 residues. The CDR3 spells CASSTFGKNTGELFF. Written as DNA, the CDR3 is TGTGCCAGCAGTACCTTCGGCAAGAACACCGGGGAGCTGTTTTTT.

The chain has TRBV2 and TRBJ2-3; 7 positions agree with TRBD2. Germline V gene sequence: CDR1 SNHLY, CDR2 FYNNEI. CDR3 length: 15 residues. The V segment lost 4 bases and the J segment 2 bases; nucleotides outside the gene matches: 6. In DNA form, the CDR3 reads TGTGCCAGCAGTGTAGGGGCGGGAGCCACAGATACGCAGTATTTT. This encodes CASSVGAGATDTQYF.

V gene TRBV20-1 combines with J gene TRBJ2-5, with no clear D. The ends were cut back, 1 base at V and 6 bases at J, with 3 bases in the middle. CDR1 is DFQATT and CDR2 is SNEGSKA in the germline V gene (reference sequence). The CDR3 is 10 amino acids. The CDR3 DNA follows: TGCAGTGCTAGAGGGCAGACCCAGTACTTC. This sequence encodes CSARGQTQYF.

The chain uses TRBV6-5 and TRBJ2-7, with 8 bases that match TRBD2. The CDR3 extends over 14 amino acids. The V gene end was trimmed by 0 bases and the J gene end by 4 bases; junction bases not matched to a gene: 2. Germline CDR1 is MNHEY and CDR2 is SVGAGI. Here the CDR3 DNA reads TGTGCCAGCAGTTACTCCGGGGGGGGATACGAGCAGTACTTC. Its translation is CASSYSGGGYEQYF.

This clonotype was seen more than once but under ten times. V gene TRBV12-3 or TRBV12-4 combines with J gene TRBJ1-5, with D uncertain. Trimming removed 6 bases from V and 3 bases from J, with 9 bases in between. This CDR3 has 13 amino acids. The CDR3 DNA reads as TGTGCCAGCAGCACCGGGATCAATCAGCCCCAGCATTTT. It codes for CASSTGINQPQHF.

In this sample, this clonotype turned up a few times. The CDR3 nucleotides are TGTGCCAGCAGACCGCCCCTGGACAGTGGTACGACAGATACGCAGTATTTT. The encoded protein is CASRPPLDSGTTDTQYF. The chain has TRBV6-2 or TRBV6-3 and TRBJ2-3, with D possibly matching TRBD1 (6 bases). Germline V gene data show CDR1 as MNHEY and CDR2 as SVGEGT. Trimming left V 6 bases short and J 3 bases short, with 22 bases between. The CDR3 contains 17 residues.

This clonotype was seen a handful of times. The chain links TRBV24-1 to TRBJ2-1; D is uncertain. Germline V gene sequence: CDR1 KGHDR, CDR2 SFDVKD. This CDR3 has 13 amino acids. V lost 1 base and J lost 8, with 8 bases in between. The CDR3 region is CATSDFPGYEQFF. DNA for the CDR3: TGTGCCACCAGTGATTTCCCGGGCTATGAGCAGTTCTTC.

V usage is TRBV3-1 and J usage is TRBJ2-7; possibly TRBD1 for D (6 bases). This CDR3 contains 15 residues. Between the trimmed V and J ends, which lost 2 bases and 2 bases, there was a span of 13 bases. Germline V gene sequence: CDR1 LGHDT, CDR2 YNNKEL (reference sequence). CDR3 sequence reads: CASSQSQGSPYEQYF. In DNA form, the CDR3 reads TGTGCCAGCAGCCAATCACAGGGATCACCCTACGAGCAGTACTTC.

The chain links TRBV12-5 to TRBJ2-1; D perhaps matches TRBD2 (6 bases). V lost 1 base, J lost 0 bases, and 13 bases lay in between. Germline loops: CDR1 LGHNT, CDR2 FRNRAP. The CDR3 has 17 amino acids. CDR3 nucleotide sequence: TGTGCTAGTGGTTTGGAGATAGCGGTAAGCTCCTACAATGAGCAGTTCTTC. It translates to CASGLEIAVSSYNEQFF.

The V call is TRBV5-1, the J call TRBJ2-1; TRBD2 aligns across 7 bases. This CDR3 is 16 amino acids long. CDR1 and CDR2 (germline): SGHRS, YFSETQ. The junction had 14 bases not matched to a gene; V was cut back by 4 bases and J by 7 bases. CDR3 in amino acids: CASSPSSSGIRNEQFF. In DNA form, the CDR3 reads TGCGCCAGCAGCCCGTCCTCTAGCGGCATTCGTAATGAGCAGTTCTTC. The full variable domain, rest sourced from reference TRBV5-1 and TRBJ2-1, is KAGVTQTPRYLIKTRGQQVTLSCSPISGHRSVSWYQQTPGQGLQFLFEYFSETQRNKGNFPGRFSGRQFSNSRSEMNVSTLELGDSALYLCASSPSSSGIRNEQFFGPGTRLTVL.